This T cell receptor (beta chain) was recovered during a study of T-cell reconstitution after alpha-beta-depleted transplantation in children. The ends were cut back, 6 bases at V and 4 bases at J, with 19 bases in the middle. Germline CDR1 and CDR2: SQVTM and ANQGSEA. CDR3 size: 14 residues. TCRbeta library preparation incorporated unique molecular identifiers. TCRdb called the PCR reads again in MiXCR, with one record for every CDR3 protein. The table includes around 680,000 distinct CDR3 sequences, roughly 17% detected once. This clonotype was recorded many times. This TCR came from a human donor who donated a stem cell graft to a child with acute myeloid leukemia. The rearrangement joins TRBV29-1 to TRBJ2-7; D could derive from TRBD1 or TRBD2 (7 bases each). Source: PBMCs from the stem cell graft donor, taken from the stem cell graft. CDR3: CSVAGERGQYEQYF. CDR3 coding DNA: TGCAGCGTCGCGGGGGAGAGGGGGCAGTACGAGCAGTACTTC.